The present T cell receptor (beta chain) was sequenced within a study of Ad26.COV2.S vaccination and SARS-CoV-2 variants. The overall study: The Ad26.COV2.S arm of the COV1001 trial was where the donor was placed. Intramuscular Ad26.COV2.S doses were given once or twice, 56 days apart.

Treatment given: around 19 received Ad26.COV2.S at low or high dose, single or two shots; a few received placebo; per-sample allocation not given. Repertoires come from day 63 after the first vaccine or placebo injection. The V gene's germline CDR1 is MDHEN and CDR2 SYDVKM. J gave up 7 bases and V 1 base, and 6 bases lay outside the gene matches. The CDR3 is 15 residues long. At least ten counts were recorded for this clone. Antigen specificity is unknown. This table comes from immunoSEQ multiplex PCR, and its TCRdb copy is limited to in-frame clones, with some not included. The data hold some 480,000 clones, with 87% observed a single time. Findings and caveats of the study: Ad26.COV2.S recipients had broader spike-specific TCRs (P = 0.0014). Estimates derived from TCR breadth and depth analyses may have underestimated total T cell responses.

The receptor's source is a person aged 18 to 59 who received the Ad26.COV2.S COVID-19 vaccine or a placebo. The specimen was peripheral blood, collected in a trial of Ad26.COV2.S vaccine versus placebo. The chain employs TRBV28 and TRBJ1-5, with 8 positions matching TRBD1. The CDR3 sequence is CASSLYRGSGQPQHF. The CDR3 DNA reads TGTGCCAGCAGTTTATACAGGGGGTCTGGACAGCCCCAGCATTTT.